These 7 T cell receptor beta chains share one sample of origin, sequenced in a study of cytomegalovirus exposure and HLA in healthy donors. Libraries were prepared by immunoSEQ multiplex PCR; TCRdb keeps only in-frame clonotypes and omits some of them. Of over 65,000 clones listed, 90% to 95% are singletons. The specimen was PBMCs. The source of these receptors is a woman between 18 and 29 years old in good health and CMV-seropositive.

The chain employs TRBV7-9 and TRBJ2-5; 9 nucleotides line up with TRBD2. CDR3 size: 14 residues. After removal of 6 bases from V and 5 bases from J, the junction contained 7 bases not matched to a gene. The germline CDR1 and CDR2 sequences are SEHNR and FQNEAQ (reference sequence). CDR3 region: CASRPGLAIETQYF. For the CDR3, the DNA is TGTGCCAGCAGACCGGGACTAGCAATCGAGACCCAGTACTTC.

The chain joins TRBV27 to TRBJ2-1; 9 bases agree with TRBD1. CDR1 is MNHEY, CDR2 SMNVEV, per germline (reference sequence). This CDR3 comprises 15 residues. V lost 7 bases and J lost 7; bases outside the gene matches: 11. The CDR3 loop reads CASKKQGAGGNEQFF. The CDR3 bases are TGTGCCAGCAAAAAACAGGGGGCGGGCGGTAATGAGCAGTTCTTC.

CDR3 in amino acids: CASSQGPSPETQYF. The CDR3 DNA reads TGCGCCAGCAGCCAAGGTCCCTCCCCGGAGACCCAGTACTTC. This chain connects TRBV4-1 to TRBJ2-5; D unresolved. V dropped 1 base and J dropped 5 bases, with 11 bases sitting between them. Per germline, CDR1 MGHRA and CDR2 YSYEKL. The CDR3 is 14 residues long.

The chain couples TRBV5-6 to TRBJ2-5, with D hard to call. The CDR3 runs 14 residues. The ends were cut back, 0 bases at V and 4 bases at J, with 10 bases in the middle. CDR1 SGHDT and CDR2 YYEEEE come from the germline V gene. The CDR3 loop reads CASSLGAKAETQYF. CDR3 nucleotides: TGTGCCAGCAGCTTGGGGGCGAAGGCAGAGACCCAGTACTTC.

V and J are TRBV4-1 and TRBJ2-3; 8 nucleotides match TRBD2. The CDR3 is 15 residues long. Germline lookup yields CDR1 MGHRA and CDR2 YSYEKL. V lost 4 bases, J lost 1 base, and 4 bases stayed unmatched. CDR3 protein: CASSRAGVGTDTQYF. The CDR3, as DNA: TGCGCCAGCAGCCGAGCGGGAGTGGGCACAGATACGCAGTATTTT.

The CDR3 protein is CASSLGAGGVSHYGYTF. CDR3 coding DNA: TGTGCCAGCAGCTTAGGTGCAGGGGGCGTCTCGCACTATGGCTACACCTTC. V gene TRBV7-2 combines with J gene TRBJ1-2, with 8 bases identical to TRBD1. The V and J ends lost 1 base and 3 bases, in that order; junction bases with no gene match: 10. CDR3 length: 17 residues. CDR1 is SGHTA, CDR2 FQGNSA, per germline.

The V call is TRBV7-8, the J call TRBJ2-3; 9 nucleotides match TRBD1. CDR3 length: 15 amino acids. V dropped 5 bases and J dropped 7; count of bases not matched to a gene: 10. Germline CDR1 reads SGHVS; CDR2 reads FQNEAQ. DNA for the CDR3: TGTGCCAGCAGCCCAAGGACAGGGGAGTGGAATACGCAGTATTTT. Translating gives CASSPRTGEWNTQYF.